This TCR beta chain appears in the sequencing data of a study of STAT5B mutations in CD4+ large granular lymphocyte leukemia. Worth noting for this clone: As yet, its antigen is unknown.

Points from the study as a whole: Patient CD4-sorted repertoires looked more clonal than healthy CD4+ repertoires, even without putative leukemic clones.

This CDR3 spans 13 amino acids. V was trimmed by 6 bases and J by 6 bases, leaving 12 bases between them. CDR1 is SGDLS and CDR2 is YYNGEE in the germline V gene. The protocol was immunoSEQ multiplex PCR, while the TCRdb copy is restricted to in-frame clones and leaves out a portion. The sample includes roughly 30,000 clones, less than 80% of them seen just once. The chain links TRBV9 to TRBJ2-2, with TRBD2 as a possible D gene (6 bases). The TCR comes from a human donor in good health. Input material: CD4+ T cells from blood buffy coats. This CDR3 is CASTGDVAGELFF. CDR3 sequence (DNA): TGTGCCAGCACGGGGGATGTTGCCGGGGAGCTGTTTTTT.